This entry lists 32 T cell receptor beta chains sequenced from one sample in a study of cytomegalovirus exposure and HLA in healthy donors. PCR used 60 Vbeta primers and 13 Jbeta primers. Assay used: immunoSEQ multiplex PCR; TCRdb lists only in-frame clones, some missing. The table lists around 130,000 clones, 82% of them singletons. Sequencing used PBMCs. These TCRs come from a male donor in good health and CMV-seropositive.

This sequence joins TRBV19 and TRBJ2-7, with 7 bases matching TRBD1. The CDR3 is made up of 14 amino acids. V shed 5 bases, J shed 1 base, and the junction held 5 bases outside the gene matches. Germline loops: CDR1 LNHDA, CDR2 SQIVND (reference sequence). As DNA, the CDR3 is TGTGCCAGTAGTTGGGGACAGCTATCCTACGAGCAGTACTTC. Translated, it gives CASSWGQLSYEQYF.

The V call is TRBV27, the J call TRBJ1-5, with 11 bases that match TRBD1. After removal of 7 bases from V and 5 bases from J, the junction contained 7 bases not matched to a gene. This CDR3 is built from 15 residues. The germline gives CDR1 MNHEY, CDR2 SMNVEV (reference sequence). The CDR3 loop is CASTRTGGAHQPQHF. CDR3 sequence (DNA): TGTGCCAGCACCCGGACAGGGGGCGCGCATCAGCCCCAGCATTTT.

The chain carries TRBV19 and TRBJ2-1; 7 bases match TRBD2. The V gene's germline CDR1 is LNHDA and CDR2 SQIVND (reference sequence). This CDR3 is built from 14 residues. V shed 4 bases and J 8 bases; nucleotides not matched to a gene: 8. The chain's CDR3 is CASSTHSSGDEQFF. Written as DNA, the CDR3 is TGTGCCAGTAGTACACATAGCAGCGGGGATGAGCAGTTCTTC.

This clone was seen a few times. The chain employs TRBV7-9 and TRBJ2-1, with D uncertain. With 3 bases removed from V and 8 bases from J, the gap between germline ends came to 14 bases. This CDR3 comprises 14 residues. CDR1 and CDR2 (germline): SEHNR, FQNEAQ (reference sequence). This CDR3 reads CASSFVAPLDEQFF. DNA for the CDR3: TGTGCCAGCAGCTTCGTAGCCCCCTTGGATGAGCAGTTCTTC.

The chain carries TRBV28 and TRBJ2-5, with 7 bases aligning to TRBD2. The trim removed 2 bases at V and 4 bases at J, leaving 7 bases unmatched. The CDR3 has 15 amino acids. Germline V gene lookup returns CDR1 MDHEN and CDR2 SYDVKM. This CDR3 is CASSLRAGTGETQYF. The CDR3 bases are TGTGCCAGCAGTTTAAGAGCGGGAACGGGAGAGACCCAGTACTTC.

The chain is built from TRBV19 and TRBJ2-7; weak D call: TRBD2 (7 bases). CDR1 and CDR2 (germline): LNHDA, SQIVND (reference sequence). The germline V and J ends were trimmed by 3 bases and 2 bases, with 14 bases remaining between them. CDR3 length equals 15 residues. The CDR3 sequence is CASSIGEGEPYEQYF. DNA for the CDR3: TGTGCCAGTAGTATCGGGGAGGGGGAACCCTACGAGCAGTACTTC.

The V call is TRBV29-1, the J call TRBJ2-7, with 9 bases identical to TRBD1. Trimming at V came to 3 bases and at J to 3 bases, leaving 6 bases not matched to a gene. Germline V gene sequence: CDR1 SQVTM, CDR2 ANQGSEA. CDR3 length: 14 residues. In DNA, the CDR3 is TGCAGCGTTGAGGGGACAGGGCTGGACTACGAGCAGTACTTC. It codes for CSVEGTGLDYEQYF.

V usage is TRBV15 and J usage is TRBJ2-7, with 8 bases identical to TRBD2. The V segment lost 0 bases and the J segment 2 bases; nucleotides outside the gene matches: 6. The CDR3 runs 16 residues. The germline gives CDR1 LNHNV, CDR2 YYDKDF (reference sequence). In DNA, the CDR3 is TGTGCCACCAGCAGAGAGTCCGGGACTAGACCCTACGAGCAGTACTTC. As protein: CATSRESGTRPYEQYF.

The chain carries TRBV27 and TRBJ2-1; D remains unclear. Germline assignment: CDR1 MNHEY and CDR2 SMNVEV (reference sequence). V was shortened by 5 bases and J by 10 bases, with 12 bases between the two germline ends. There are 12 residues in the CDR3. In nucleotides, the CDR3 is TGTGCCAGCAGTCCACCCTACAGAGAGCAGTTCTTC. This sequence encodes CASSPPYREQFF.

The V call is TRBV7-9, the J call TRBJ2-7, with 8 bases fitting TRBD2. V trimming: 5 bases; J trimming: 7 bases; junction bases outside the gene matches: 25. This CDR3 is built from 19 residues. CDR1 is SEHNR, CDR2 FQNEAQ, per germline (reference sequence). CDR3 protein: CASSPNLRGSGIYLGEQYF. In DNA, the CDR3 is TGTGCCAGCAGCCCTAACCTACGGGGTAGCGGGATCTACTTGGGGGAGCAGTACTTC. Looking up the rest from reference TRBV7-9 and TRBJ2-7 gives the full variable domain: DTGVSQNPRHKITKRGQNVTFRCDPISEHNRLYWYRQTLGQGPEFLTYFQNEAQLEKSRLLSDRFSAERPKGSFSTLEIQRTEQGDSAMYLCASSPNLRGSGIYLGEQYFGPGTRLTVT.

The chain combines TRBV7-3 with TRBJ2-2, with D possibly TRBD2 on 5 matching bases. CDR1 and CDR2 from the germline V gene are SGHTA and FQGTGA. The CDR3 length is 14 residues. With 5 bases removed from V and 6 bases from J, the gap between germline ends came to 13 bases. The DNA of the CDR3 is TGTGCCAGCAGCCCCTGGGGAGAGGCCGGGGAGCTGTTTTTT. Protein product: CASSPWGEAGELFF.

The J gene is TRBJ2-7, the V gene TRBV9, with 12 bases fitting TRBD2. After removal of 2 bases from V and 6 bases from J, the junction contained 3 bases not matched to a gene. Germline V CDR1 and CDR2: SGDLS, YYNGEE. The CDR3 extends over 14 amino acids. The CDR3 DNA is TGTGCCAGCAGCGTTTTACTAGCGGGAGGCGAGCAGTACTTC. This sequence encodes CASSVLLAGGEQYF.

This clone showed up just a few times. The rearrangement joins TRBV4-2 to TRBJ2-7, with TRBD2 identical over 12 bases. Germline CDR1 reads LGHNA; CDR2 reads YNFKEQ. This CDR3 is built from 18 residues. V lost 1 base, J lost 4 bases, and 11 bases stayed unmatched. The CDR3 sequence is CASSQASSGRAVRYEQYF. The CDR3 DNA reads TGTGCCAGCAGCCAAGCCTCTAGCGGGAGGGCTGTACGTTACGAGCAGTACTTC.

The chain carries TRBV5-6 and TRBJ2-7; D perhaps matches TRBD2 (6 bases). V shed 0 bases and J shed 5 bases, with 9 bases lying between them. The germline V gene has CDR1 SGHDT and CDR2 YYEEEE. This CDR3 is 13 amino acids long. The CDR3 nucleotides read TGTGCCAGCAGCTTGGTCCGGGGGAACGAGCAGTACTTC. Residues: CASSLVRGNEQYF.

This clone appeared a few times. The rearrangement joins TRBV7-2 to TRBJ2-7, with D maybe TRBD2 (6 bases). Between the trimmed V and J ends, which lost 5 bases and 3 bases, there was a span of 17 bases. Germline assignment: CDR1 SGHTA and CDR2 FQGNSA. The CDR3 runs to 15 residues. The CDR3 nucleotides are TGTGCCAGCAGCCCATGGGTCTTAGCGGACTACGAGCAGTACTTC. Amino acids: CASSPWVLADYEQYF.

In its sample, this clone was seen once. J is TRBJ2-4 and V is TRBV19; D is unresolved. Germline V CDR1 and CDR2: LNHDA, SQIVND (reference sequence). CDR3 size: 13 residues. V dropped 6 bases and J dropped 4 bases, with 10 bases sitting between them. In DNA form, the CDR3 reads TGTGCCAGTAGCCGTCTAGGTAAAAACATTCAGTACTTC. It encodes CASSRLGKNIQYF.

In regard to this clone: The junction shows a germline mismatch at one end, possibly a read error. This chain links TRBV7-7 with TRBJ2-5; a possible D gene is TRBD1 (6 bases). Germline loops: CDR1 SSHAT, CDR2 FNYEAQ (reference sequence). The CDR3 length is 12 residues. In nucleotides, the CDR3 is TGTGCTAGCAGCTTAAGGGGGGAGACCCAGTACTTC. Translating gives CASSLRGETQYF.

The chain employs TRBV5-1 and TRBJ2-7; possibly TRBD1 for D (6 bases). This CDR3 comprises 16 residues. Deletions cut 0 bases from V and 5 bases from J, with 18 bases between. Per germline, CDR1 SGHRS and CDR2 YFSETQ. The CDR3 nucleotides are TGCGCCAGCAGCTTGGACGGCGGTGGACAGCCTGACGAGCAGTACTTC. Translated, it gives CASSLDGGGQPDEQYF.

This chain joins TRBV19 and TRBJ2-1, with 10 bases matching TRBD2. The germline gives CDR1 LNHDA, CDR2 SQIVND (reference sequence). CDR3 length equals 14 residues. V was clipped by 8 bases and J by 2 bases; unmatched bases: 3. The CDR3 DNA follows: TGTGCCAGTGGCGGACTAGCGGCCTACAATGAGCAGTTCTTC. Residues: CASGGLAAYNEQFF.

The V and J genes are TRBV5-8 and TRBJ2-1, with 11 bases that match TRBD2. Trimming at V came to 0 bases and at J to 6 bases, leaving 8 bases not matched to a gene. Germline-derived CDR1 and CDR2 are SGHTS and YDEGEE. This CDR3 has 17 amino acids. This CDR3 is CASSLGRLAGRANEQFF. In DNA, the CDR3 is TGTGCCAGCAGCTTGGGCCGACTAGCGGGAAGAGCCAATGAGCAGTTCTTC.

The gene calls are TRBV19 and TRBJ1-2; D ambiguous. Germline V gene sequence: CDR1 LNHDA, CDR2 SQIVND (reference sequence). This CDR3 comprises 13 residues. V was cut by 1 base and J by 0 bases, with 3 bases left in between. CDR3 in amino acids: CASSIGANYGYTF. In nucleotides, the CDR3 is TGTGCCAGTAGTATAGGAGCTAACTATGGCTACACCTTC.

The chain is built from TRBV9 and TRBJ1-1; D is uncertain. The V gene's germline CDR1 is SGDLS and CDR2 YYNGEE. V gave up 0 bases and J gave up 8 bases, with 14 bases separating them. The CDR3 covers 14 residues. The CDR3 protein is CASSVASQDYEAFF. The DNA of the CDR3 is TGTGCCAGCAGCGTAGCTTCTCAGGACTACGAAGCTTTCTTT. The full variable domain, its missing parts supplied by reference TRBV9 and TRBJ1-1, is DSGVTQTPKHLITATGQRVTLRCSPRSGDLSVYWYQQSLDQGLQFLIQYYNGEERAKGNILERFSAQQFPDLHSELNLSSLELGDSALYFCASSVASQDYEAFFGQGTRLTVV.

This chain connects TRBV5-1 to TRBJ1-2, with D tentatively TRBD1 (6 bases). The CDR3 extends over 15 amino acids. Deletions cut 3 bases from V and 0 bases from J, with 12 bases between. Germline assignment: CDR1 SGHRS and CDR2 YFSETQ. The CDR3: CASSSPGTTNYGYTF. DNA of the CDR3: TGCGCCAGCAGCTCCCCCGGGACAACTAACTATGGCTACACCTTC.

The V and J genes are TRBV6-1 and TRBJ1-6; TRBD1 matches at 8 bases. The CDR3 is 15 residues long. Germline trimming cut 0 bases from V and 5 bases from J; bases unmatched to any gene: 0. CDR1 is MNHNS, CDR2 SASEGT, per germline. CDR3: CASSEATGDNSPLHF. In DNA, the CDR3 is TGTGCCAGCAGTGAAGCGACAGGGGATAATTCACCCCTCCACTTT.

The count of this clone is one. J is TRBJ2-3 and V is TRBV4-1; D perhaps matches TRBD1 (6 bases). CDR3 length: 16 amino acids. Trimming removed 0 bases from V and 3 bases from J, with 13 bases in between. Germline V gives CDR1 MGHRA, CDR2 YSYEKL. The CDR3 region has the DNA TGCGCCAGCAGCCAAGATTGGGCAGGGGATACAGATACGCAGTATTTT. This encodes CASSQDWAGDTDTQYF.

This clone occurred once. In nucleotides, the CDR3 is TGCGCCAGCAGCCCACGTCCCGGGACAGTTACCAAGGAAAAACTGTTTTTT. Translating it yields CASSPRPGTVTKEKLFF. This sequence joins TRBV5-1 and TRBJ1-4, with TRBD1 identical over 7 bases. Trimming took 4 bases from V and 8 from J; bases not matched to a gene: 17. The CDR3 totals 17 residues. Germline CDR1 is SGHRS and CDR2 is YFSETQ.

The chain combines TRBV7-2 with TRBJ2-5; D is unclear. Germline CDR1 SGHTA, CDR2 FQGNSA. V dropped 4 bases and J dropped 2 bases, with 8 bases sitting between them. CDR3 length: 13 residues. The CDR3 loop is CASSSRSQETQYF. The CDR3 DNA follows: TGTGCCAGCAGCTCTCGGAGTCAAGAGACCCAGTACTTC.

This rearrangement joins TRBV10-1 to TRBJ2-7, with D perhaps TRBD2 (5 bases). Germline V CDR1 and CDR2: WNHNN, SYGVQD (reference sequence). The CDR3 extends over 15 amino acids. Trimming removed 8 bases at V and 0 bases at J, with 17 bases between. For the CDR3, the DNA is TGCGCCAGCGGCCAGCCTAGCCGGAGCTCCTACGAGCAGTACTTC. Its protein is CASGQPSRSSYEQYF.

Written as DNA, the CDR3 is TGTGCCAGCAGCTTAGTTGGGCCTAGCGGGCCTCATACGCAGTATTTT. As protein: CASSLVGPSGPHTQYF. The chain recombines TRBV11-2 with TRBJ2-3; 8 bases agree with TRBD2. In germline, CDR1 is SGHAT, CDR2 FQNNGV. This CDR3 spans 16 amino acids. After removal of 1 base from V and 7 bases from J, the junction contained 10 bases not matched to a gene.

The chain recombines TRBV18 with TRBJ2-7; maybe TRBD1 (7 bases). Trimming left V 3 bases short and J 6 bases short, with 15 bases between. CDR1 is KGHSH, CDR2 LQKENI, per germline. This CDR3 has 14 residues. As DNA, the CDR3 is TGTGCCAGCTCACCGGGCAGGGGGACTGGCGAGCAGTACTTC. It translates to CASSPGRGTGEQYF.

V is TRBV7-9 and J is TRBJ2-7; 7 nucleotides match TRBD1. The CDR3 sequence is 14 residues long. Germline trimming cut 5 bases from V and 2 bases from J; bases unmatched to any gene: 6. CDR1 and CDR2 (germline): SEHNR, FQNEAQ (reference sequence). The CDR3 loop reads CASSTRDRAYEQYF. In DNA, the CDR3 is TGTGCCAGCAGCACCCGGGACAGAGCCTACGAGCAGTACTTC.

CDR3 nucleotide sequence: TGTGCCACCAGCAGAGATCTAGGTGAAAAACTGTTTTTT. Its protein product is CATSRDLGEKLFF. The rearrangement joins TRBV15 to TRBJ1-4, with D hard to call. Germline lookup yields CDR1 LNHNV and CDR2 YYDKDF (reference sequence). V was pared by 0 bases and J by 7 bases, with 6 bases between. This CDR3 is built from 13 residues.